This entry concerns a single T cell receptor (beta chain). It has no known antigen specificity. Per-nucleotide qualities are absent, and no much larger clonotype sits a single base away. This entry belongs to a study of cytomegalovirus exposure and HLA in healthy donors (dated 2017 in TCRdb). As for the study more broadly: An earlier analysis of around 600 of the donors reported approximately 290 Gb of sequence data and roughly 100 million unique TCR beta sequences from 150 million to 200 million T cells. HLA typing included class I and class II loci at four-digit resolution. To decide whether each TCR beta V gene segment behaved as functional or pseudogenic, an earlier analysis of approximately 600 of the donors relied on high-throughput TCR beta sequencing. Among around 400 genotyped donors of the cohort, an average of approximately 200,000 unique TCR beta nucleotide sequences was sequenced per donor, of which roughly 18% were non-productive. The aim of the study was to test whether cataloging public T cell receptors could identify signatures of past pathogen exposure. Five DR-DQ haplotypes were handled as single units for association and clustering because linkage in the cohort was strong. Rather than using new phenotypic data, the later analysis identified candidate immune exposures from TCR beta sequences and from how often those sequences occurred across donors. An early release that covered fewer than 750 HLA-typed donors contained about 300 gigabases of sequencing data and tens of millions of unique TCR sequences. The study used immunosequencing to profile the T cell repertoires of approximately 640 subjects and linked those repertoires to cytomegalovirus serostatus. High-throughput TCR immunosequencing, statistical association of individual TCRs with disease status, and machine learning were combined to predict cytomegalovirus infection status. Along with the approximately 600-subject first cohort, a separate validation cohort of more than 90 different subjects was used. The number of donors typed differed by locus, with 629-630 for A, B, C, DRB1 and DQB1, more than 500 for DQA1, 600 to 610 for DPA1, and around 460 for DPB1. A later genetic analysis took genome-wide SNP genotypes for about 65% of the roughly 670 donors and used that subset as a discovery cohort. In a later analysis, previously published TCR beta repertoires from about 670 donors were re-analyzed and high-resolution HLA genotyping was added so that TCR occurrence patterns could be studied. Of the roughly 410 genotyped donors, approximately 80% were placed in the genetic ancestry cluster associated with self-reported Caucasian donors. Alongside the repertoire data, information on donor age, sex, ethnicity and CMV serostatus was compiled. All discovery cohort repertoires had been generated on a single sequencing platform. The paper as a whole reports these results and caveats: The cohort was sequenced for TCR beta chains only, and without alpha or paired-chain data the features that could be detected were limited. In an earlier analysis of some 500 of the donors, most TCR beta V segments were observed in productive rearrangements about 87% or about 30% of the time, broadly matching IMGT annotations. In a later analysis, TCR association rates were found to vary across HLA loci, with the most associated TCRs seen for DRB1 alleles and the fewest for HLA-C alleles. When HLA alleles, especially DR and DQ, strongly co-occurred, TCR associations were difficult to assign to individual alleles. A later genetic analysis associated a missense DCLRE1C variant with V-gene and J-gene trimming of TCR beta chains, and an independent cohort replicated the association. According to a later genetic analysis, donors in an Asian-associated ancestry cluster had fewer N-insertions in productive TCRs than the approximately 710-donor mean. A further reported finding was that TCR beta sequences accurately predicted the HLA-A and HLA-B alleles for most subjects in the first cohort. CMV serostatus was the only immune exposure information available for the cohort. The 87-base-pair reads could not distinguish some IMGT-functional V segments, including TRBV6-2 and TRBV6-3, so those segments were excluded. The authors suggested that the approach could potentially be generalized to other disease states and immunological phenotypes. According to a later analysis, parvovirus B19, influenza, CMV and Epstein-Barr virus appeared linked to several top co-occurrence clusters. The earlier analysis of fewer than 750 of the donors excluded 15 to 20 rarely observed V segments, including chromosome 9 orphons, because counts were too low. HLA typing was unavailable for some donors at each locus, so association tests used only the typed subset. The classifier was reported to diagnose cytomegalovirus status with high specificity and sensitivity in both the original and validation cohorts. Linkage disequilibrium might explain the correlated functional status among segregating V segments, but an unknown experimental factor could not be excluded. The study gave a list of over 150 TCR beta chains associated with cytomegalovirus. In vitro tests confirmed that a few of the cytomegalovirus-associated TCR beta chains recognize cytomegalovirus antigens. A later analysis associated roughly 17,000 TCR beta sequences with specific HLA alleles at a false discovery rate of 0.05. Presence/absence analyses assumed roughly uniform sequencing depth across donors, an assumption that may not hold. A cluster of highly shared sequence variants was judged likely to represent a technical artifact of the sequencing pipeline. A later analysis found that most CMV-associated TCR beta chains appeared HLA-restricted, with HLA associations seemingly driven largely by CMV exposure. Most TCR sequences were observed very rarely across donors, whereas some public TCRs were present in many individuals. In a later analysis, HLA-associated TCR beta chains were found to be more clonally expanded and to have lower generation probabilities than equally common non-associated chains.

For CDR1 and CDR2, the germline V gene lists SGHAT and FQNNGV. The junction shows trimming of 8 bases on V and 3 bases on J, and the gene matches do not reach 7 bases of it. Inclusive of the bounding cysteine and phenylalanine, the CDR3 is 14 residues long. Only CDR3 DNA is held: 42 bases, read in frame from base 1. The library was built by means of the immunoSEQ multiplex PCR assay. For the multiplex PCR, a mixture combining 60 forward primers for TCR Vbeta segments and 13 reverse primers for TCR Jbeta segments was used. The CDR3 region of rearranged TCR beta genes was amplified from genomic DNA with a multiplex PCR assay. The Illumina HiSeq System was used to sequence the amplified TCR beta libraries as 87-base-pair reads. Per the original workflow: Across the 700 or so repertoires, a later analysis counted roughly 84 million unique TCR beta chains, around 11 million of which were shared by at least two donors. To remove PCR and sequencing errors, raw reads were error-corrected and collapsed into unique sequences using a nearest-neighbor algorithm that merged closely related sequences. To assign V, D and J gene segments, CDR3 sequences were aligned to IMGT reference sequences. For a sequence to be retained, at least a six-nucleotide match to both a V gene segment and a J gene segment was required. Rearrangements were classified as productive when the CDR3 lacked stop codons and remained in frame with V and J, and all other rearrangements were classified as non-productive. CDR3 was defined by IMGT convention, running from the second conserved V-encoded cysteine to the conserved J-encoded phenylalanine. The earlier analysis of approximately 590 of the donors excluded any sequence lacking an unambiguous match to a single V gene segment. An earlier analysis of over 450 of the donors classified V segments as functional when productive rearrangements were above 56.7% and as segregating when the standard deviation between donors was above 5%. A statistical classification framework was built to diagnose cytomegalovirus status from the catalog of TCR beta chain sequences. In a later analysis, V and J genes were assigned by comparing TCR nucleotide sequences against IMGT/GENE-DB human TR gene sequences. A later analysis assigned CDR3 sequences and most-parsimonious VDJ recombination scenarios with the TCRdist pipeline. In a later analysis, each TCR beta chain was defined by its CDR3 amino acid sequence together with its V-gene family, and reads lacking a unique V-gene family were excluded. As a way to deal with suspected cross-contamination and a sequencing artifact, a later analysis dropped approximately 570 nucleotide sequences that were highly shared and had low generation probability. For each public chain, a later analysis derived a clonal expansion index from normalized ranks of inferred template counts within each repertoire. In a later analysis, generation probabilities were computed using a VDJ recombination model fitted to out-of-frame rearrangements, and the results were checked against IGoR. In a later analysis, TCR-TCR, TCR-HLA and TCR-CMV co-occurrence was scored with hypergeometric tests, and a repertoire-size bias correction was applied to TCR pairs. To estimate false discovery rates, a later analysis permuted the HLA or CMV assignments 20 times. In a later analysis, co-occurring TCRs were grouped with DBSCAN, and TCRdist sequence similarity was added when clustering was performed within HLA-allele-positive subsets. Co-occurrence clustering excluded repertoires with fewer than 30,000 or more than 120,000 public chains, plus five with anomalous nucleotide sharing. TCRdb provides this immuneACCESS table in a form limited to in-frame rearrangements. Some clones are lacking; in checked studies, under half of them reflect an unresolved V gene, and why the rest are absent is not known. The V and J calls and clone size are taken from that table; D and trimming were inferred from the DNA. This sample has approximately 260,000 clones in its table, and about nine tenths of those were observed once. The biggest ten clones account for approximately 1.5% of the sample.

The cohort comprised several hundred healthy bone marrow donors. At the time of sampling, every cohort member was nominally healthy, though immune exposures that went unrecorded were likely present. The donor was CMV seronegative and belonged to the group of more than 300 seronegative cohort members. Each donor provided a peripheral blood sample, and peripheral blood mononuclear cells were used for TCR beta sequencing. Genomic DNA was extracted from the blood cell samples with the Qiagen DNeasy Blood Extraction Kit. This sequence originates from a girl aged 2 to 10 in good health and CMV-seronegative. The sequencing sample was made of PBMCs. The rearranged segments are TRBV11-2 and TRBJ2-7, with 10 bases in between that match TRBD2. The CDR3 protein sequence reads: CASALEREGYEQYF. The base sequence is TGTGCCAGCGCTCTCGAGCGGGAGGGCTACGAGCAGTACTTC.